Listed below are T cell receptor beta chains from one sample, sequenced in a study of neoadjuvant anti-PD-1 for oral cavity cancer. This table comes from immunoSEQ multiplex PCR, and its TCRdb copy is limited to in-frame clones, with some not included. The profile shows 14,000 or so clones, 71% of them singletons. The input for sequencing was PBMCs, taken after nivolumab (anti-PD-1) treatment. The receptors were gathered from a person aged 35-79 years with oral cavity squamous cell carcinoma. Both conserved end residues are trimmed from each CDR3.

v_call: TRBV9; cdr3_aa: ASSVTGTPTYEQY
v_call: TRBV11-2; cdr3_aa: ASRLGQMNTEAF
v_call: TRBV4-1; cdr3_aa: ASSQDLISYEQY
v_call: TRBV27; cdr3_aa: ASSLSPAGGTKDTQY
v_call: TRBV14; cdr3_aa: ASSQATVRPYEQY
v_call: TRBV15; cdr3_aa: ATSSIGQPQH
v_call: TRBV6-5; cdr3_aa: ASRGTGRPEAF
v_call: TRBV10-2; cdr3_aa: ASSSQGTGGYT
v_call: TRBV7-2; cdr3_aa: ASSLDGAVMNTEAF
v_call: TRBV19; cdr3_aa: ATQDRGWNEQY
v_call: TRBV6-1; cdr3_aa: ASSERQHVEQY
v_call: TRBV9; cdr3_aa: ASSVGIWEGANYGYT
v_call: TRBV6-6; cdr3_aa: ASSYLVERQY
v_call: TRBV10-2; cdr3_aa: ATRDRGYEQY
v_call: TRBV7-2; cdr3_aa: ASSLGGRGPPTDTQY
v_call: TRBV10-3; cdr3_aa: AISDSPNSNQPQH
v_call: TRBV7-2; cdr3_aa: ASSLEGTSGRFYNEQF
v_call: TRBV11-2; cdr3_aa: ASSLLTGGTGYT
v_call: TRBV6-1; cdr3_aa: ASRVGNTQY
v_call: TRBV2; cdr3_aa: ASSEEAGLAQY
v_call: TRBV4-1; cdr3_aa: ASSESDTQY
v_call: TRBV4-1; cdr3_aa: ASSQDAGETQY
v_call: TRBV4-2; cdr3_aa: ASSQTGTGDNQPQH
v_call: TRBV15; cdr3_aa: ATSRGVVETQY
v_call: TRBV9; cdr3_aa: ASSVALGPREGYT
v_call: TRBV7-3; cdr3_aa: ASSLAGGPYNEQF
v_call: TRBV6-4; cdr3_aa: ASSDKNTGELF
v_call: TRBV27; cdr3_aa: ASSSGDSNFPYGYT
v_call: TRBV29-1; cdr3_aa: SVEDRTSLYYGYT
v_call: TRBV4-1; cdr3_aa: ASSQESRVRTDTQY
v_call: TRBV10-3; cdr3_aa: AISEQGRGNTEAF
v_call: TRBV2; cdr3_aa: ASSAGTGRGTTDTQY
v_call: TRBV19; cdr3_aa: ASRDSNQPQH
v_call: TRBV5-4; cdr3_aa: ASSLDSGRGFNEQF
v_call: TRBV4-2; cdr3_aa: ASTGYFGEDIQY
v_call: TRBV19; cdr3_aa: ASSPRRWDYEQY
v_call: TRBV4-2; cdr3_aa: ASSQETGTGDVYGYT
v_call: TRBV29-1; cdr3_aa: SVEAWGISGSYETQY
v_call: TRBV6-1; cdr3_aa: ASSGLPNSEQY
v_call: TRBV11-3; cdr3_aa: ASSPLNDNEQF
v_call: TRBV27; cdr3_aa: ASSPGTQTTPIEQF